This T cell receptor beta chain was profiled in a study of T cell responses to AZD1222 COVID-19 vaccine. About the study: Pooling covered second doses at about 4 or about 12 weeks.

As to this clone: Its specificity is unknown.

The study, taken as a whole, reports: Donors were mostly white British, more females; clonal diversity possibly underestimated.

V lost 6 bases, J lost 1 base, and 8 bases stayed unmatched. The length of the CDR3 is 15 residues. From germline, CDR1 is MNHEY and CDR2 SVGAGI. Generated by immunoSEQ multiplex PCR, the TCRdb table keeps only in-frame clones and is missing some. Of 110,000 or so clones in the sample, 87% are singletons; the top ten hold over 4%. The V gene is TRBV6-5, the J gene TRBJ1-1; 7 nucleotides agree with TRBD1. Material: peripheral blood, obtained on day 0 of AZD1222 vaccination. The TCR was taken from an adult in good health. The chain's CDR3 is CASRLNRDRNTEAFF. The CDR3 DNA follows: TGTGCCAGCAGACTTAACCGGGACAGGAACACTGAAGCTTTCTTT.